The table lists the clone carrying this TCR beta chain with a count of one. Its antigen is not known. This sample's treatment: some 20 received Ad26.COV2.S at low or high dose, single or two shots; about five received placebo; per-sample allocation not given. Sampling occurred on day 63 after the first vaccine or placebo injection. Trimming took 3 bases from V and 3 from J; bases not matched to a gene: 5. The CDR3 spans 15 residues. In germline, CDR1 is LGHNA, CDR2 YNFKEQ. This specimen comes from a study of Ad26.COV2.S vaccination and SARS-CoV-2 variants. Study-level points and caveats: Quantification of TCR breadth and depth may have yielded underestimates of total T cell responses.

This table comes from immunoSEQ multiplex PCR, and its TCRdb copy is limited to in-frame clones, with some not included. The sample has fewer than 900,000 clones, more than 80% seen once. The sequence derives from a person between 18 and 65 years old who received the Ad26.COV2.S COVID-19 vaccine or a placebo. The rearrangement links TRBV4-2 to TRBJ2-7; 10 nucleotides line up with TRBD2. The source was peripheral blood, collected in a trial of Ad26.COV2.S vaccine versus placebo. The CDR3 region is CASSHLSGGHYEQYF. DNA for the CDR3: TGTGCCAGCAGCCACCTTAGCGGGGGGCACTACGAGCAGTACTTC.